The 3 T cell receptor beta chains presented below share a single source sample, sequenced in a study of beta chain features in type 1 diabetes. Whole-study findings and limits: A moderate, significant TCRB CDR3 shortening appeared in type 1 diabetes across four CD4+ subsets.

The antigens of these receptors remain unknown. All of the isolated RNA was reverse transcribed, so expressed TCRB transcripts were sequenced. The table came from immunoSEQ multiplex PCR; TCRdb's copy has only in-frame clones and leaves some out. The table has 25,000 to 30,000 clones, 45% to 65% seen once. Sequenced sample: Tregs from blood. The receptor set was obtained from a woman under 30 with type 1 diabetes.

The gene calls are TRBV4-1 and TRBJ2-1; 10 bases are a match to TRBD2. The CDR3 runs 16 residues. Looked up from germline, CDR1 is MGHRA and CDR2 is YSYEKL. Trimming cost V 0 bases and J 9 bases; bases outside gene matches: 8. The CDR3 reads CASSQDTGLAVREQFF. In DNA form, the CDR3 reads TGCGCCAGCAGCCAAGATACAGGACTAGCGGTGCGTGAGCAGTTCTTC.

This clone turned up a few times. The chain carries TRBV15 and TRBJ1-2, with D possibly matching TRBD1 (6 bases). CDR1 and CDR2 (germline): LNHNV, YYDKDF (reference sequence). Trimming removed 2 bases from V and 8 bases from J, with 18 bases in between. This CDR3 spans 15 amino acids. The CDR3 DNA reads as TGTGCCACCAGCAGATATCAAACAGGGTTTAGAGGCTACACCTTC. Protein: CATSRYQTGFRGYTF.

Here the CDR3 reads CASSLRQGASGANVLTF. In DNA form, the CDR3 reads TGTGCCAGCAGCTTGCGGCAGGGGGCATCTGGGGCCAACGTCCTGACTTTC. The rearrangement links TRBV5-4 to TRBJ2-6, with 8 nucleotides matching TRBD1. J lost 1 base, V lost 1 base, and 4 bases had no gene match. The CDR3 sequence is 17 residues long. Per the germline V gene, CDR1 is SGHNT and CDR2 is YYREEE (reference sequence).